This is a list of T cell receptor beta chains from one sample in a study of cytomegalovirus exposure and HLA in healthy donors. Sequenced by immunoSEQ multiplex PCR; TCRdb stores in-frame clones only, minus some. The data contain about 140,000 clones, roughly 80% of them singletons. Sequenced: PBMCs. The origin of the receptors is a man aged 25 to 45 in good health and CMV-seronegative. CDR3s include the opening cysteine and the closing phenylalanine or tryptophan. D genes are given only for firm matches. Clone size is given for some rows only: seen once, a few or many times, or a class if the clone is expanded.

CDR3: CASSLSTGESYEQYF
DNA: TGTGCCAGCAGTTTATCGACAGGCGAATCCTACGAGCAGTACTTC
size: NA
J: TRBJ2-7
V: TRBV27
D: NA

CDR3: CASSRGTSGQETQYF
DNA: TGCGCCAGCAGCCGTGGGACTAGCGGACAAGAGACCCAGTACTTC
size: NA
J: TRBJ2-5
V: TRBV5-1
D: TRBD2

CDR3: CASSLAEGATGNTIYF
DNA: TGCGCCAGCAGCTTGGCCGAGGGGGCGACTGGAAACACCATATATTTT
size: few
J: TRBJ1-3
V: TRBV5-1
D: TRBD1

CDR3: CATSTVRTDTQYF
DNA: TGTGCCACCTCGACAGTACGCACAGATACGCAGTATTTT
size: NA
J: TRBJ2-3
V: TRBV28
D: NA

CDR3: CASSGGSETDTQYF
DNA: TGTGCCAGCAGTGGCGGGAGTGAAACAGATACGCAGTATTTT
size: NA
J: TRBJ2-3
V: TRBV6-4
D: TRBD2

CDR3: CASSALGLAGVDEQFF
DNA: TGTGCCAGCAGCGCGCTGGGACTAGCGGGAGTTGATGAGCAGTTCTTC
size: NA
J: TRBJ2-1
V: TRBV9
D: TRBD2

CDR3: CASSSPRETQYF
DNA: TGTGCCAGCAGCTCTCCTCGTGAGACCCAGTACTTC
size: once
J: TRBJ2-5
V: TRBV7-9
D: NA

CDR3: CATRRGSDNYGYTF
DNA: TGTGCCACCCGAAGGGGGTCCGATAACTATGGCTACACCTTC
size: NA
J: TRBJ1-2
V: TRBV28
D: NA

CDR3: CASSSHPGQGDIQYF
DNA: TGTGCCAGTAGTTCACACCCGGGACAGGGCGACATTCAGTACTTC
size: NA
J: TRBJ2-4
V: TRBV19
D: TRBD1

CDR3: CASSVGRLNEKLFF
DNA: TGTGCCAGCAGCGTGGGCAGGCTGAATGAAAAACTGTTTTTT
size: NA
J: TRBJ1-4
V: TRBV9
D: NA

CDR3: CASSLGGRGTEKLFF
DNA: TGTGCCAGCAGCTTAGGAGGCAGGGGAACTGAAAAACTGTTTTTT
size: NA
J: TRBJ1-4
V: TRBV7-9
D: NA

CDR3: CASSVDTTGELFF
DNA: TGTGCCAGCAGCGTAGACACGACCGGGGAGCTGTTTTTT
size: NA
J: TRBJ2-2
V: TRBV9
D: NA

CDR3: CASGSMGRFHDTQYF
DNA: TGTGCCAGCGGCTCGATGGGGCGGTTCCACGATACGCAGTATTTT
size: NA
J: TRBJ2-3
V: TRBV28
D: NA

CDR3: CASSRGQATEAFF
DNA: TGCGCCAGCAGCAGGGGACAGGCCACTGAAGCTTTCTTT
size: NA
J: TRBJ1-1
V: TRBV5-1
D: TRBD1

CDR3: CASSLVPGLSTDTQYF
DNA: TGCGCCAGCAGCTTAGTCCCGGGACTTAGCACAGATACGCAGTATTTT
size: once
J: TRBJ2-3
V: TRBV5-1
D: NA

CDR3: CSVQRTEGTEAFF
DNA: TGCAGCGTCCAAAGGACAGAGGGCACTGAAGCTTTCTTT
size: NA
J: TRBJ1-1
V: TRBV29-1
D: NA

CDR3: CASSETGVAYNEQFF
DNA: TGTGCCAGCAGCGAGACAGGGGTCGCTTACAATGAGCAGTTCTTC
size: NA
J: TRBJ2-1
V: TRBV9
D: TRBD1

CDR3: CASSLSYNEQFF
DNA: TGTGCCAGCAGCTTATCATACAATGAGCAGTTCTTC
size: NA
J: TRBJ2-1
V: TRBV11-2
D: NA

CDR3: CASSASQGGTEAFF
DNA: TGTGCCAGCAGTGCCTCACAGGGGGGCACTGAAGCTTTCTTT
size: NA
J: TRBJ1-1
V: TRBV6-5
D: TRBD1

CDR3: CASSQVMGLSYEQYF
DNA: TGCGCCAGCAGCCAAGTCATGGGGCTATCCTACGAGCAGTACTTC
size: NA
J: TRBJ2-7
V: TRBV4-1
D: NA

CDR3: CASSTGTGGWANEKLFF
DNA: TGCGCCAGCAGCACCGGGACAGGGGGATGGGCTAATGAAAAACTGTTTTTT
size: NA
J: TRBJ1-4
V: TRBV5-1
D: TRBD1

CDR3: CASSAGVEQFF
DNA: TGTGCCAGCAGCGCGGGAGTTGAGCAGTTCTTC
size: NA
J: TRBJ2-1
V: TRBV9
D: NA

CDR3: CASSLEQKNIQYF
DNA: TGTGCCAGCAGCTTGGAACAGAAAAACATTCAGTACTTC
size: once
J: TRBJ2-4
V: TRBV5-8
D: NA

CDR3: CASSLAGGGYGYTF
DNA: TGTGCCAGCAGTTTAGCAGGGGGCGGCTATGGCTACACCTTC
size: NA
J: TRBJ1-2
V: TRBV28
D: TRBD1

CDR3: CASSVGGRNQPQHF
DNA: TGTGCCAGCAGCGTAGGGGGCAGGAATCAGCCCCAGCATTTT
size: NA
J: TRBJ1-5
V: TRBV5-4
D: TRBD1

CDR3: CASKDSLWGEQYF
DNA: TGTGCCAGCAAAGACAGCCTTTGGGGCGAGCAGTACTTC
size: NA
J: TRBJ2-7
V: TRBV27
D: NA

CDR3: CASSLGLQNFGELFF
DNA: TGCGCCAGCAGCTTGGGGCTCCAGAATTTCGGGGAGCTGTTTTTT
size: once
J: TRBJ2-2
V: TRBV5-1
D: NA

CDR3: CSAQRDRGGETQYF
DNA: TGCAGCGCCCAAAGAGACCGGGGGGGAGAGACCCAGTACTTC
size: NA
J: TRBJ2-5
V: TRBV29-1
D: TRBD2

CDR3: CSSLGSGTYNEQFF
DNA: TGCAGCTCCCTCGGCAGCGGGACCTACAATGAGCAGTTCTTC
size: NA
J: TRBJ2-1
V: TRBV29-1
D: TRBD2

CDR3: CASSEVGRGGTYEQYF
DNA: TGTGCCAGCAGCGAAGTGGGCAGGGGAGGGACCTACGAGCAGTACTTC
size: NA
J: TRBJ2-7
V: TRBV6-1
D: NA

CDR3: CASSLAGAMTYEQYF
DNA: TGTGCCAGCAGCTTGGCAGGGGCGATGACCTACGAGCAGTACTTC
size: few
J: TRBJ2-7
V: TRBV5-5
D: NA

CDR3: CASGGSYNEQFF
DNA: TGTGCCAGCGGCGGCTCCTACAATGAGCAGTTCTTC
size: NA
J: TRBJ2-1
V: TRBV13
D: NA

CDR3: CASRGGRAGSYNEQFF
DNA: TGTGCCTCACGAGGCGGGAGGGCGGGGTCCTACAATGAGCAGTTCTTC
size: NA
J: TRBJ2-1
V: TRBV30
D: TRBD2

CDR3: CASSVGKGARGYTF
DNA: TGCGCCAGCAGCGTAGGAAAGGGGGCGCGGGGCTACACCTTC
size: NA
J: TRBJ1-2
V: TRBV5-1
D: TRBD1

CDR3: CSVEGGPSGLTGELFF
DNA: TGCAGCGTTGAAGGGGGGCCTAGCGGTCTTACCGGGGAGCTGTTTTTT
size: NA
J: TRBJ2-2
V: TRBV29-1
D: NA

CDR3: CASSLGRGRGSGELFF
DNA: TGTGCTAGCAGCTTAGGACGCGGCCGGGGGTCCGGGGAGCTGTTTTTT
size: NA
J: TRBJ2-2
V: TRBV7-7
D: NA

CDR3: CASSLGGLADEQFF
DNA: TGCGCCAGCAGCTTGGGAGGACTAGCCGATGAGCAGTTCTTC
size: few
J: TRBJ2-1
V: TRBV5-1
D: TRBD2

CDR3: CASSRDRGHEQYF
DNA: TGCGCCAGCAGTCGGGACAGGGGCCACGAGCAGTACTTC
size: NA
J: TRBJ2-7
V: TRBV10-2
D: TRBD1

CDR3: CASRGLDAYNEQFF
DNA: TGTGCCAGCAGGGGACTAGACGCTTACAATGAGCAGTTCTTC
size: NA
J: TRBJ2-1
V: TRBV27
D: TRBD2

CDR3: CASSPLPTGDSYGYTF
DNA: TGTGCCAGCAGCCCACTGCCTACAGGGGACTCCTATGGCTACACCTTC
size: few
J: TRBJ1-2
V: TRBV5-5
D: TRBD1

CDR3: CASRAGQGGTIYF
DNA: TGTGCCAGCAGAGCGGGACAGGGGGGCACCATATATTTT
size: NA
J: TRBJ1-3
V: TRBV27
D: TRBD1

CDR3: CSATLQGALHF
DNA: TGCAGTGCTACTCTCCAGGGTGCCCTCCACTTT
size: NA
J: TRBJ1-6
V: TRBV20-1
D: NA

CDR3: CASSLQRAALETQYF
DNA: TGTGCCAGCAGCTTGCAGAGGGCAGCCCTGGAGACCCAGTACTTC
size: NA
J: TRBJ2-5
V: TRBV5-5
D: NA

CDR3: CASSHLGLAGGQETQYF
DNA: TGCGCCAGCAGCCACCTGGGACTAGCGGGAGGTCAGGAGACCCAGTACTTC
size: NA
J: TRBJ2-5
V: TRBV4-1
D: TRBD2

CDR3: CASMAALASDTQYF
DNA: TGTGCCAGCATGGCGGCACTAGCATCCGATACGCAGTATTTT
size: NA
J: TRBJ2-3
V: TRBV2
D: NA

CDR3: CASSLQGLIYEQYF
DNA: TGTGCCAGCAGTTTGCAGGGACTGATTTACGAGCAGTACTTC
size: NA
J: TRBJ2-7
V: TRBV6-6
D: NA

CDR3: CASSAISRADPNTGELFF
DNA: TGTGCCAGCAGTGCGATTTCTCGAGCGGATCCGAACACCGGGGAGCTGTTTTTT
size: few
J: TRBJ2-2
V: TRBV6-1
D: NA

CDR3: CASSQERIPAGSYNEQFF
DNA: TGCGCCAGCAGCCAAGAAAGGATACCAGCGGGCTCCTACAATGAGCAGTTCTTC
size: NA
J: TRBJ2-1
V: TRBV4-1
D: NA

CDR3: CSVGTGNTGELFF
DNA: TGCAGCGTCGGGACAGGGAACACCGGGGAGCTGTTTTTT
size: NA
J: TRBJ2-2
V: TRBV29-1
D: TRBD1

CDR3: CASSQEDRGLTSGNTIYF
DNA: TGTGCCAGCAGCCAAGAGGACAGGGGCCTTACTTCTGGAAACACCATATATTTT
size: once
J: TRBJ1-3
V: TRBV4-2
D: TRBD1

CDR3: CASGGTAQSNQPQHF
DNA: TGTGCCAGCGGCGGGACAGCACAAAGCAATCAGCCCCAGCATTTT
size: few
J: TRBJ1-5
V: TRBV2
D: TRBD1

CDR3: CAISGQRTEAFF
DNA: TGTGCCATCAGTGGTCAGCGTACCGAAGCTTTCTTT
size: NA
J: TRBJ1-1
V: TRBV10-3
D: NA

CDR3: CASRLTGLNQPQHF
DNA: TGTGCCAGCAGACTAACAGGGCTCAATCAGCCCCAGCATTTT
size: once
J: TRBJ1-5
V: TRBV28
D: NA

CDR3: CASSRTSGSNYNEQFF
DNA: TGTGCCAGCAGCCGGACTAGCGGGTCCAACTACAATGAGCAGTTCTTC
size: NA
J: TRBJ2-1
V: TRBV7-6
D: TRBD2

CDR3: CAISATGVNQPQHF
DNA: TGTGCCATCAGTGCTACAGGGGTAAATCAGCCCCAGCATTTT
size: few
J: TRBJ1-5
V: TRBV10-3
D: TRBD1

CDR3: CASSLASDEQYF
DNA: TGTGCCAGCAGCTTGGCCTCGGACGAGCAGTACTTC
size: NA
J: TRBJ2-7
V: TRBV5-6
D: NA

CDR3: CATSRDIGTPSYEQYF
DNA: TGTGCCACCAGCAGAGATATTGGGACTCCCTCCTACGAGCAGTACTTC
size: NA
J: TRBJ2-7
V: TRBV15
D: NA

CDR3: CASSQQTSGRAYEQYF
DNA: TGTGCCAGCAGCCAGCAGACTAGCGGGAGGGCCTACGAGCAGTACTTC
size: NA
J: TRBJ2-7
V: TRBV14
D: TRBD2

CDR3: CASSLGATGRARETQYF
DNA: TGTGCCAGCAGCCTGGGGGCTACCGGGAGGGCCCGGGAGACCCAGTACTTC
size: NA
J: TRBJ2-5
V: TRBV7-9
D: TRBD2

CDR3: CASSLAGASGNNEQFF
DNA: TGCGCCAGCAGCTTGGCCGGGGCTAGCGGCAACAATGAGCAGTTCTTC
size: NA
J: TRBJ2-1
V: TRBV5-1
D: TRBD2